The 11 T cell receptor beta chains reported below all come from one sample, sequenced in a study of control samples from healthy donors and cancer patients. Libraries were prepared by immunoSEQ multiplex PCR; TCRdb keeps only in-frame clonotypes and omits some of them. The sample carries some 410,000 clones, roughly 90% recorded once. The sequenced material came from PBMCs. All receptors derive from a man in his forties with head and neck cancer.

This sequence joins TRBV13 and TRBJ2-3; 14 nucleotides agree with TRBD2. CDR3 length: 17 residues. V dropped 3 bases and J dropped 2; count of bases not matched to a gene: 4. CDR1 is PRHDT, CDR2 FYEKMQ, per germline (reference sequence). CDR3: CASSFGTSGGSTDTQYF. CDR3 sequence (DNA): TGTGCCAGCAGCTTTGGGACTAGCGGGGGTTCCACAGATACGCAGTATTTT.

The rearrangement links TRBV6-2 or TRBV6-3 to TRBJ1-2; D is uncertain. Trimming stripped 5 bases from V and 0 bases from J, with 16 bases between. Looked up from germline, CDR1 is MNHEY and CDR2 is SVGEGT. The CDR3 is made up of 16 amino acids. CDR3 sequence (DNA): TGTGCCAGCAGTCCGAGACCGCACCAACCTAACTATGGCTACACCTTC. Translation: CASSPRPHQPNYGYTF.

The chain couples TRBV4-2 to TRBJ1-4; 9 bases align to TRBD1. The CDR3 runs to 15 residues. V was clipped by 4 bases and J by 5 bases; unmatched bases: 5. Per germline, CDR1 LGHNA and CDR2 YNFKEQ. The CDR3 spells CASSRPGQGNEKLFF. In nucleotides, the CDR3 is TGTGCCAGCAGCCGTCCGGGACAGGGAAATGAAAAACTGTTTTTT.

The CDR3 region is CASSLEGTSGAYNEQFF. DNA for the CDR3: TGTGCCAGCAGCTTAGAAGGGACTAGCGGAGCCTACAATGAGCAGTTCTTC. This chain connects TRBV11-3 to TRBJ2-1, with 11 bases identical to TRBD2. Germline V CDR1 and CDR2: SGHNT, YENEEA. V lost 0 bases to trimming and J lost 2 bases; unmatched junction nucleotides: 3. The CDR3 totals 17 residues.

In its sample, this clone was seen a few times. V gene TRBV3-1 (or the pseudogene TRBV3-2) combines with J gene TRBJ1-5; D is possibly TRBD1 (5 bases). Germline V gene data show CDR1 as LGHDT and CDR2 as YNNKEL (reference sequence). V dropped 4 bases and J dropped 0 bases, with 16 bases sitting between them. The CDR3 contains 17 residues. The CDR3 loop is CASSRSDAGPSNQPQHF. The CDR3 bases are TGTGCCAGCAGCCGCAGTGACGCAGGGCCTAGCAATCAGCCCCAGCATTTT.

In this sample, this clone turned up a few times. V usage is TRBV7-6 and J usage is TRBJ2-7, with D tentatively TRBD1 or TRBD2 (5 bases each). Germline values: CDR1 SGHVS, CDR2 FNYEAQ. V was clipped by 5 bases and J by 3 bases, with 11 bases between them. CDR3 length equals 13 residues. CDR3 in amino acids: CASSPLGVYEQYF. The CDR3 nucleotides read TGTGCCAGCAGCCCACTAGGGGTCTACGAGCAGTACTTC.

V is TRBV24-1 and J is TRBJ2-7; weak D call: TRBD2 (5 bases). Germline V CDR1 and CDR2: KGHDR, SFDVKD. This CDR3 has 15 amino acids. V dropped 1 base and J dropped 3 bases, with 12 bases sitting between them. The CDR3 DNA sequence: TGTGCCACCAGTGATTTTTCAGGCGGACTCTACGAGCAGTACTTC. This encodes CATSDFSGGLYEQYF.

This clone has a handful of counts. The chain uses TRBV5-6 and TRBJ1-1, with D possibly TRBD1 on 5 matching bases. Germline lookup yields CDR1 SGHDT and CDR2 YYEEEE. CDR3 size: 17 residues. V lost 3 bases and J lost 4, with 22 bases in between. CDR3 protein: CASSSASSGQRRTEAFF. The CDR3 nucleotides are TGTGCCAGCAGCTCCGCCAGCAGCGGACAACGTCGCACTGAAGCTTTCTTT.

This chain connects TRBV21-1 to TRBJ1-1; no check of the table's D call, TRBD1, against the DNA was made. TRBV21-1 represents a pseudogene. This CDR3 comprises 13 residues. CDR3 loop: CASSSPRQDEAFF. For the CDR3, the DNA is TGTGCCAGCAGCTCCCCCAGACAGGATGAAGCTTTCTTT.

This chain connects TRBV5-4 to TRBJ1-1; no clear D gene. The CDR3 runs to 14 residues. Germline assignment: CDR1 SGHNT and CDR2 YYREEE (reference sequence). Trimming took off 1 base at V and 9 bases at J, with 16 bases between the two ends. The CDR3 DNA reads TGTGCCAGCAGCTTGTCTCCGCCGGGAGATAAAGCTTTCTTT. Its translation: CASSLSPPGDKAFF. Full variable domain (missing parts from reference TRBV5-4 and TRBJ1-1): ETGVTQSPTHLIKTRGQQVTLRCSSQSGHNTVSWYQQALGQGPQFIFQYYREEENGRGNFPPRFSGLQFPNYSSELNVNALELDDSALYLCASSLSPPGDKAFFGQGTRLTVV.

J is TRBJ2-1 and V is TRBV7-3; 8 bases agree with TRBD2. Per the germline V gene, CDR1 is SGHTA and CDR2 is FQGTGA. V gave up 3 bases and J gave up 7 bases; unmatched junction bases: 14. This CDR3 spans 17 amino acids. In nucleotides, the CDR3 is TGTGCCAGCAGCTTCCCCGGGTCGGCTAGCGGGTGGAATGAGCAGTTCTTC. It specifies CASSFPGSASGWNEQFF.